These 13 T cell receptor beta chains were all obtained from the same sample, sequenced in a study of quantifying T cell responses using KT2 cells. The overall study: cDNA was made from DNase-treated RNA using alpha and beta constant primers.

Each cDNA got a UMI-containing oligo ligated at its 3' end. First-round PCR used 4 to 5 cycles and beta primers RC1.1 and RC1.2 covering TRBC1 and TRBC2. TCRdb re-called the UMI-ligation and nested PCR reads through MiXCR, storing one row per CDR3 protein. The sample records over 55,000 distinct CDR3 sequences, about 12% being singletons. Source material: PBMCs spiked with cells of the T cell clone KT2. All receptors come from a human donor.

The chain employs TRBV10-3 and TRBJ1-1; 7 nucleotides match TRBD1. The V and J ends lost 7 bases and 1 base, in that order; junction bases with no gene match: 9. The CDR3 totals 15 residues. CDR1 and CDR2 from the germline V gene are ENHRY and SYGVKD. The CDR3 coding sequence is TGTGCCATCAAGGGGGCGAGGACTGAGAACACTGAAGCTTTCTTT. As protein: CAIKGARTENTEAFF.

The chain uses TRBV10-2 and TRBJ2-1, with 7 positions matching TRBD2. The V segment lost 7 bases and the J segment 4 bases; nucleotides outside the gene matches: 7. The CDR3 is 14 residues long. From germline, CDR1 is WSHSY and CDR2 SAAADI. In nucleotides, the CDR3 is TGCGCCAGCATCGACAGCGGGACTTACAATGAGCAGTTCTTC. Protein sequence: CASIDSGTYNEQFF.

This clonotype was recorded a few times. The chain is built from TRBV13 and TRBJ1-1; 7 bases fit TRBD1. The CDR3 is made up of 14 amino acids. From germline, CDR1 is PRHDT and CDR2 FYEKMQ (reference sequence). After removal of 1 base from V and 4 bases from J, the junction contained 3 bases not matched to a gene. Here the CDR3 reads CASSLDRGGTEAFF. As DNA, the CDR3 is TGTGCCAGCAGCTTAGACAGGGGAGGCACTGAAGCTTTCTTT. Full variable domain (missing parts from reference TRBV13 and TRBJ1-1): AAGVIQSPRHLIKEKRETATLKCYPIPRHDTVYWYQQGPGQDPQFLISFYEKMQSDKGSIPDRFSAQQFSDYHSELNMSSLELGDSALYFCASSLDRGGTEAFFGQGTRLTVV.

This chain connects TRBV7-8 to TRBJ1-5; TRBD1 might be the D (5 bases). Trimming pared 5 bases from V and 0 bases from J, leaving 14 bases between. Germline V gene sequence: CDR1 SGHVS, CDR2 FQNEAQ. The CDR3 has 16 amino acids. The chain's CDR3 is CASSPEVGGSNQPQHF. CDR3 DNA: TGTGCCAGCAGCCCCGAGGTGGGGGGTAGCAATCAGCCCCAGCATTTT.

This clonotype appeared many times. CDR3 DNA sequence: TGTGCCAGCAGCTTAGTGGGGGGGCGGGACACTGAAGCTTTCTTT. This encodes CASSLVGGRDTEAFF. The rearrangement joins TRBV7-8 to TRBJ1-1, with TRBD1 as a possible D gene (6 bases). The CDR3 loop spans 15 amino acids. Germline values: CDR1 SGHVS, CDR2 FQNEAQ. Trimming removed 1 base from V and 3 bases from J, with 12 bases in between.

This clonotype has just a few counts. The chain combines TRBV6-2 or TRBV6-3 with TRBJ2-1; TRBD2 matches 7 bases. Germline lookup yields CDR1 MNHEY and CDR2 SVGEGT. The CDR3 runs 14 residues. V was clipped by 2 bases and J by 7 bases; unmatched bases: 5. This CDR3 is CASSYVGGRNEQFF. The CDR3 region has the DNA TGTGCCAGCAGTTACGTGGGAGGGAGGAATGAGCAGTTCTTC.

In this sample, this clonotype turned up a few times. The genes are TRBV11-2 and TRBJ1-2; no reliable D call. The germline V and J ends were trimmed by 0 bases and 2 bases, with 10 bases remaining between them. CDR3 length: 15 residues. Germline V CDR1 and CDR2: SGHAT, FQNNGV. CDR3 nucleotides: TGTGCCAGCAGCTTAGAAAACCCCTTAAACTATGGCTACACCTTC. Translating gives CASSLENPLNYGYTF.

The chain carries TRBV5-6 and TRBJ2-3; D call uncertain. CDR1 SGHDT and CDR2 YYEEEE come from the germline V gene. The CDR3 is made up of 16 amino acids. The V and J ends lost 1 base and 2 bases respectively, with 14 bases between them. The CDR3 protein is CASSLPRGHPTDTQYF. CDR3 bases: TGTGCCAGCAGCTTGCCACGCGGCCACCCCACAGATACGCAGTATTTT.

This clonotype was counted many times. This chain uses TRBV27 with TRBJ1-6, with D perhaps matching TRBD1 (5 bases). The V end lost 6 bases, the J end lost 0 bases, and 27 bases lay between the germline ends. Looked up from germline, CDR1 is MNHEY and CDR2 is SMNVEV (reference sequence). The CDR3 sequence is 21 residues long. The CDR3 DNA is TGTGCCAGCAGCCGAAGGATCGCTCCGGGACGGTCAAGCTCCTATAATTCACCCCTCCACTTT. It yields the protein CASSRRIAPGRSSSYNSPLHF.

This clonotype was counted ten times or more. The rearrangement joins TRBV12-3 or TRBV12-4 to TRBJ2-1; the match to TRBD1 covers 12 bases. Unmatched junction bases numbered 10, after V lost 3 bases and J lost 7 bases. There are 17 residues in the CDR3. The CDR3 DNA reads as TGTGCCAGCAGTTTGTGGGGGACAGGGGGCGCGGGTAATGAGCAGTTCTTC. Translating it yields CASSLWGTGGAGNEQFF.

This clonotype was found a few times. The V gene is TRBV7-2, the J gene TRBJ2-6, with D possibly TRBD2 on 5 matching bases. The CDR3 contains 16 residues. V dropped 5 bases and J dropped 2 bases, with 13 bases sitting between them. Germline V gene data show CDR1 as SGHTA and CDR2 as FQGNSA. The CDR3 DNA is TGTGCCAGCAGCCTGAACGGACTGACTGGGGCCAACGTCCTGACTTTC. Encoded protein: CASSLNGLTGANVLTF. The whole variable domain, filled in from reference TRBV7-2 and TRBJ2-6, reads GAGVSQSPSNKVTEKGKDVELRCDPISGHTALYWYRQSLGQGLEFLIYFQGNSAPDKSGLPSDRFSAERTGGSVSTLTIQRTQQEDSAVYLCASSLNGLTGANVLTFGAGSRLTVL.

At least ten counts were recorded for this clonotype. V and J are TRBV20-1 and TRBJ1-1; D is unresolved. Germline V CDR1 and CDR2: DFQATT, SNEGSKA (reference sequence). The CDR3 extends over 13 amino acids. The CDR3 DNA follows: TGCCAACCCGGACGTAACATGAACACTGAAGCTTTCTTT. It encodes CQPGRNMNTEAFF.

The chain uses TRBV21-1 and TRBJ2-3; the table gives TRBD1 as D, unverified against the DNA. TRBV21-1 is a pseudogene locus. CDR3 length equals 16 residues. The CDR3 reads CASSSRRGQGTDTQYF. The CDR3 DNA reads TGTGCCAGCAGCTCCCGGCGGGGACAGGGCACGGATACGCAGTATTTT.